This record covers a single T cell receptor (beta chain). Its antigen is still unknown. The data were taken from a study of cytomegalovirus exposure and HLA in healthy donors. Across the whole study: A data release that came early held some 84 million unique TCRs from HLA-typed donors.

Study observations and caveats: Some V segments (TRBV6-2 and TRBV6-3 among them) were excluded as indistinguishable.

This PCR relied on a set of 60 Vbeta primers and 13 Jbeta primers. The table came from immunoSEQ multiplex PCR; TCRdb's copy has only in-frame clones and leaves some out. The table lists around 59,000 clones, about 83% of them singletons, with about 1.6% in the top ten. This CDR3 is 12 amino acids long. CDR1 and CDR2 (germline): SGHTA, FQGNSA. Trimming shortened V by 1 base and J by 4 bases, and 4 bases separated the two germline ends. This receptor was identified in a human donor in good health. The rearrangement uses TRBV7-2 and TRBJ1-2; no reliable D call. The sample consisted of PBMCs. The CDR3 DNA reads TGTGCCAGCAGCTTAGTCAGCTATGGCTACACCTTC. It codes for CASSLVSYGYTF.